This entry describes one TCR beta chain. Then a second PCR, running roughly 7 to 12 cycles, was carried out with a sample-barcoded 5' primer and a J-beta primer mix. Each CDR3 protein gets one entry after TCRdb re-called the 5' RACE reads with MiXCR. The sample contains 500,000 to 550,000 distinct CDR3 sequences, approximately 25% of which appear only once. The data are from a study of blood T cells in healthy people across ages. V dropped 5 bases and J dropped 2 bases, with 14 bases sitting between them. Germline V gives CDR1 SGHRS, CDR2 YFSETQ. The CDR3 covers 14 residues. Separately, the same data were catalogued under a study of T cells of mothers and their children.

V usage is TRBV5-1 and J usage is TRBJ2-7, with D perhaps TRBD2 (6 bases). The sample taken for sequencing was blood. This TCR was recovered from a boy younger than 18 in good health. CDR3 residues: CASRVTSSAYEQYF. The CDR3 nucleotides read TGCGCCAGCAGAGTCACTAGCTCCGCCTACGAGCAGTACTTC.